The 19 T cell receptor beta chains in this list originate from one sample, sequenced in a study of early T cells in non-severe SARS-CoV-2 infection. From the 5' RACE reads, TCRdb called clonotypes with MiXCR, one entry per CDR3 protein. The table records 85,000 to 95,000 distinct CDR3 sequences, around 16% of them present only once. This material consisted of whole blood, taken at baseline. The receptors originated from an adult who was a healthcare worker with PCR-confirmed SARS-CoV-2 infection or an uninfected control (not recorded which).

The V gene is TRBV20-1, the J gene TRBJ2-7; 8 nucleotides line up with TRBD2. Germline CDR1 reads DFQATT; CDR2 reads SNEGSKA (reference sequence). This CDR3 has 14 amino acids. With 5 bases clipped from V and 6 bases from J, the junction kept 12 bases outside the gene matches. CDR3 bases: TGCAGTGCTCCCGTCTCAAGCGGGAGCGGCGAGCAGTACTTC. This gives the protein CSAPVSSGSGEQYF.

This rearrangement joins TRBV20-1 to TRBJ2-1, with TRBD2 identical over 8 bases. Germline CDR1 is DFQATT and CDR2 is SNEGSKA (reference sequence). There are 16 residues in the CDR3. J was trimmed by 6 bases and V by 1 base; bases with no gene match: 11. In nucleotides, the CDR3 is TGCAGTGCTAGAGCCCATAGGGCGGGAGGAGCCAATGAGCAGTTCTTC. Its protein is CSARAHRAGGANEQFF.

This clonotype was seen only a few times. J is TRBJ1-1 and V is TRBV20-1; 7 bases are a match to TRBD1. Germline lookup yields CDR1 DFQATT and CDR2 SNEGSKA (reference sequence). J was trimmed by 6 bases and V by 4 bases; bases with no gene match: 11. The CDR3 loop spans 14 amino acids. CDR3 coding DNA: TGCAGTGCTATTCCGACAGGGAGGGAAGCTGAAGCTTTCTTT. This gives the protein CSAIPTGREAEAFF.

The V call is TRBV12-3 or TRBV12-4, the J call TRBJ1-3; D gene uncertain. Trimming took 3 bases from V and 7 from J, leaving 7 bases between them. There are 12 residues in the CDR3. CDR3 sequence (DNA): TGTGCCAGCAGTTTTGACCGCAACACCATATATTTT. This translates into CASSFDRNTIYF.

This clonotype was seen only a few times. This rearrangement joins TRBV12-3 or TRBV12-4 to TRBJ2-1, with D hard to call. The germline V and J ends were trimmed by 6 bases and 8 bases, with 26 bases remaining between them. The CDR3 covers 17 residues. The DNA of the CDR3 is TGTGCCAGCAGCCCACCAACCCTGTATAGGCCCGTCCATGAGCAGTTCTTC. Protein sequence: CASSPPTLYRPVHEQFF.

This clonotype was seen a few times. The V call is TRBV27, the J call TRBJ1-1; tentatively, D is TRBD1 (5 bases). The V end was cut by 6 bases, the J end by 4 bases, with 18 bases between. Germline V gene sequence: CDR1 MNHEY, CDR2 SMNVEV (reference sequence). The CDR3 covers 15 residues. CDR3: CASRAWGNPLTEAFF. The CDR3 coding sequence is TGTGCCAGCAGGGCATGGGGGAACCCCCTCACTGAAGCTTTCTTT.

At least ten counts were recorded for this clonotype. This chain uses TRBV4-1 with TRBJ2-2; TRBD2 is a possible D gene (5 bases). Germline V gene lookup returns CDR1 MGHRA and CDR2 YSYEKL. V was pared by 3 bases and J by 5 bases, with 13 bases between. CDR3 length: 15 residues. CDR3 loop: CASSQPWIATGELFF. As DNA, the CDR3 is TGCGCCAGCAGCCAGCCTTGGATAGCGACCGGGGAGCTGTTTTTT.

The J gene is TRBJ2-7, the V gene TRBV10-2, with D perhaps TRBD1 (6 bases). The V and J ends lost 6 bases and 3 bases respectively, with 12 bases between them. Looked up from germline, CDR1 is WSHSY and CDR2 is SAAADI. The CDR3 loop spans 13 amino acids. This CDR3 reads CASRQDRFYEQYF. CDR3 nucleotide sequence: TGCGCCAGCAGGCAAGACAGGTTCTACGAGCAGTACTTC.

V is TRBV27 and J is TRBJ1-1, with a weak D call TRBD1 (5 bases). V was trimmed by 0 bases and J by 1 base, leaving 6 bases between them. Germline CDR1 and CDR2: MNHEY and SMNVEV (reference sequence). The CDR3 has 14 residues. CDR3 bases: TGTGCCAGCAGTTTATCTGACAGGAACACTGAAGCTTTCTTT. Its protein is CASSLSDRNTEAFF.

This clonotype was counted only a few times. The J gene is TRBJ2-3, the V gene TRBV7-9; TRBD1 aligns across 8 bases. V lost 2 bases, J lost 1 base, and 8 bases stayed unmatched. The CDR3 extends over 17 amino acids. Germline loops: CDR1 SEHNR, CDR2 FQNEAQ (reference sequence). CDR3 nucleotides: TGTGCCAGCAGCTTAAGCACCGGGACAGGAGGCACAGATACGCAGTATTTT. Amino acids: CASSLSTGTGGTDTQYF.

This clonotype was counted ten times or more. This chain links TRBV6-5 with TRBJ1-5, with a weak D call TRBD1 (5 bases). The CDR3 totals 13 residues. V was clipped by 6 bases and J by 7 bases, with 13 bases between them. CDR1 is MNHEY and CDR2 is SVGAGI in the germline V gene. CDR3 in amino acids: CASRPGGWQPQHF. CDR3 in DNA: TGTGCCAGCAGACCCGGGGGTTGGCAGCCCCAGCATTTT.

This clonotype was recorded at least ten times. The CDR3 sequence: CSARDLRGNSPLHF. The CDR3, as DNA: TGCAGTGCTAGAGATTTACGAGGAAATTCACCCCTCCACTTT. The chain employs TRBV20-1 and TRBJ1-6; D is uncertain. V gave up 0 bases and J gave up 7 bases, with 10 bases separating them. Germline CDR1 reads DFQATT; CDR2 reads SNEGSKA (reference sequence). The CDR3 length is 14 residues.

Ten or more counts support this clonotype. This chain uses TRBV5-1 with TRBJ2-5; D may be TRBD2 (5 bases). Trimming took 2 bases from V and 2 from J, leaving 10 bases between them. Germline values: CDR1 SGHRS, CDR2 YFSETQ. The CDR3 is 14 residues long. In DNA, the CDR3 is TGCGCCAGCAGCTTTCGACGGGAACAAGAGACCCAGTACTTC. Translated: CASSFRREQETQYF.

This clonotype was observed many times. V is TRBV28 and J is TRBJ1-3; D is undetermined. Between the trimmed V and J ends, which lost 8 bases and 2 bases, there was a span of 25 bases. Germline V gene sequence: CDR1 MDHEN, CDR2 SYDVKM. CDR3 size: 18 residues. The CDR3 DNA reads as TGTGCCAGCGGGAGGGTCAGAAGAGGTGTGGTGACTGGAAACACCATATATTTT. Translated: CASGRVRRGVVTGNTIYF.

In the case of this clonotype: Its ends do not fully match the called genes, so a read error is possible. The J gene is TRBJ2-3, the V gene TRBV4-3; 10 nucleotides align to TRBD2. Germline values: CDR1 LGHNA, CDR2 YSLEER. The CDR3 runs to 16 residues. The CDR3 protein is CACSLVLAGDGNTQYF. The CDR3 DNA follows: TGCGCCTGCAGCCTTGTTCTAGCGGGAGACGGAAATACGCAGTATTTT.

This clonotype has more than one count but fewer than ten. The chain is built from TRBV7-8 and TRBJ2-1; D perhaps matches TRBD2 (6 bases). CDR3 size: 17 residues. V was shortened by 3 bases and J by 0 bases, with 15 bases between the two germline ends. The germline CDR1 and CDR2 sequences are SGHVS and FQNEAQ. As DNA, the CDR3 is TGTGCCAGCAGCTTTACCGGGACTCATTACTCCTACAATGAGCAGTTCTTC. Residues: CASSFTGTHYSYNEQFF.

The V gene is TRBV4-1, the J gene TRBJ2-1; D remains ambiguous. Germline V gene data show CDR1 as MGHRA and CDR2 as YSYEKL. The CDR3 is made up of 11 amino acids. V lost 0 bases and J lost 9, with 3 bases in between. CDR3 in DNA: TGCGCCAGCAGCCAAGAGGGTGAGCAGTTCTTC. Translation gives CASSQEGEQFF.

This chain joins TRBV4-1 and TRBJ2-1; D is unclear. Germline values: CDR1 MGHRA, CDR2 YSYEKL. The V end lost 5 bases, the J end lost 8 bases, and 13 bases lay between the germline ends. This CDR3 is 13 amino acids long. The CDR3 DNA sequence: TGCGCCAGCAGCATCCGGGTTGGGGATGAGCAGTTCTTC. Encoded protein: CASSIRVGDEQFF.

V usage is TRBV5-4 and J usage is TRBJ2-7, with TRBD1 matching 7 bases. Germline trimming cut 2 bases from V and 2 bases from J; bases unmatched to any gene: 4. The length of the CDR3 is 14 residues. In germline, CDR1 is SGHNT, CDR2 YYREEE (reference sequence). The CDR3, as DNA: TGTGCCAGCAGCTTCGGGACAGCCCCCTACGAGCAGTACTTC. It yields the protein CASSFGTAPYEQYF.